The 17 T cell receptor beta chains below all came from one sample that was sequenced in a study of breast tumors, draining lymph nodes, adjacent tissues. Each CDR3 protein gets one entry after TCRdb re-called the multiplex PCR reads with MiXCR. The sample lists approximately 63,000 distinct CDR3 sequences; less than 60% were seen once. What was sequenced was breast tumor tissue. These receptors were collected from a female donor with breast cancer. Some clones in this sample may be carry-over from other donors' samples.

V is TRBV20-1 and J is TRBJ1-2; 8 bases fit TRBD1. This CDR3 comprises 15 residues. The germline V gene has CDR1 DFQATT and CDR2 SNEGSKA (reference sequence). Unmatched junction bases numbered 8, after V lost 0 bases and J lost 5 bases. The CDR3 DNA reads TGCAGTGCTAGAGAAGGACAGGGACTACTGTATGGCTACACCTTC. This translates into CSAREGQGLLYGYTF.

This clonotype showed up just once. The rearrangement links TRBV27 to TRBJ2-7; D is perhaps TRBD1 or TRBD2 (5 bases each). The V gene lost 0 bases and the J gene lost 2 bases, with 11 bases spanning the gap. The germline V gene encodes CDR1 MNHEY and CDR2 SMNVEV (reference sequence). This CDR3 is built from 15 residues. CDR3 protein: CASSLSGDLTYEQYF. In nucleotides, the CDR3 is TGTGCCAGCAGTTTATCGGGGGACCTAACCTACGAGCAGTACTTC.

The table lists this clonotype with a count of one. As DNA, the CDR3 is TGCAGCGTTGCCAGCAGTGCAAACTCGGAGGAGCATGAGCAGTTCTTC. Its translation is CSVASSANSEEHEQFF. This chain joins TRBV29-1 and TRBJ2-1, with D maybe TRBD2 (5 bases). The length of the CDR3 is 16 residues. Germline CDR1 and CDR2: SQVTM and ANQGSEA. V lost 4 bases, J lost 8 bases, and 24 bases lay in between.

This clonotype was detected ten times or more. This rearrangement joins TRBV5-5 to TRBJ2-7, with D uncertain. The CDR3 runs 13 residues. Germline V lookup: CDR1 SGHKS, CDR2 YYEKEE (reference sequence). The germline V and J ends were trimmed by 2 bases and 3 bases, with 9 bases remaining between them. The CDR3, as DNA: TGTGCCAGCAGCTTCGCAACCGGCTACGAGCAGTACTTC. Encoded protein: CASSFATGYEQYF. The variable domain in full, completed from reference TRBV5-5 and TRBJ2-7, reads DAGVTQSPTHLIKTRGQQVTLRCSPISGHKSVSWYQQVLGQGPQFIFQYYEKEERGRGNFPDRFSARQFPNYSSELNVNALLLGDSALYLCASSFATGYEQYFGPGTRLTVT.

This chain connects TRBV7-2 to TRBJ2-3, with D maybe TRBD1 (6 bases). Trimming took off 1 base at V and 5 bases at J, with 19 bases between the two ends. The CDR3 sequence is 17 residues long. Germline values: CDR1 SGHTA, CDR2 FQGNSA. CDR3 residues: CASSLVSRGSGGDTQYF. DNA of the CDR3: TGTGCCAGCAGCTTAGTCTCCAGGGGCAGTGGCGGAGATACGCAGTATTTT.

V usage is TRBV25-1 and J usage is TRBJ1-2; possibly TRBD1 for D (5 bases). The germline gives CDR1 MGHDK, CDR2 SYGVNS. Trimming took off 6 bases at V and 4 bases at J, with 12 bases between the two ends. The CDR3 is 13 amino acids. The CDR3: CASSQDGTYGYTF. The CDR3 DNA reads TGTGCCAGCAGCCAAGATGGGACCTATGGCTACACCTTC.

This clonotype was observed a single time. V is TRBV11-2 and J is TRBJ1-3; maybe TRBD1 (5 bases). Germline V CDR1 and CDR2: SGHAT, FQNNGV. V was clipped by 1 base and J by 3 bases, with 19 bases between them. The CDR3 is made up of 18 amino acids. The CDR3 DNA sequence: TGTGCCAGCAGCTTAGGTCCTGCAGGGAATAGCTTTGGAAACACCATATATTTT. Its protein product is CASSLGPAGNSFGNTIYF.

This clonotype was seen ten or more times. A much larger clone sits a single nucleotide away, making a read error possible. The chain joins TRBV20-1 to TRBJ2-7; TRBD2 is a possible D gene (5 bases). The germline gives CDR1 DFQATT, CDR2 SNEGSKA (reference sequence). The CDR3 has 14 residues. CDR3 DNA: TGCAGTGCTAGAGAAGCGGAAATATCCTCCGAGCAGTACTTC. It codes for CSAREAEISSEQYF.

The chain carries TRBV9 and TRBJ1-6, with D hard to call. The V end was cut by 4 bases, the J end by 5 bases, with 10 bases between. CDR1 SGDLS and CDR2 YYNGEE come from the germline V gene. The CDR3 has 14 amino acids. The CDR3 here is CASSQTLDNSPLHF. The CDR3 DNA sequence: TGTGCCAGCAGCCAAACACTTGATAATTCACCCCTCCACTTT.

This rearrangement joins TRBV5-1 to TRBJ2-4; D uncertain. This CDR3 has 14 amino acids. V was shortened by 0 bases and J by 0 bases, with 4 bases between the two germline ends. Germline V gene lookup returns CDR1 SGHRS and CDR2 YFSETQ. For the CDR3, the DNA is TGCGCCAGCAGCTTGGTTTCAGCCAAAAACATTCAGTACTTC. Translation: CASSLVSAKNIQYF.

The chain employs TRBV20-1 and TRBJ1-5; 7 bases line up with TRBD1. Germline trimming cut 3 bases from V and 3 bases from J; bases unmatched to any gene: 11. Germline CDR1 and CDR2: DFQATT and SNEGSKA (reference sequence). The CDR3 runs to 16 residues. CDR3 residues: CSASERGTASNQPQHF. For the CDR3, the DNA is TGCAGTGCTAGTGAGAGGGGGACAGCTTCCAATCAGCCCCAGCATTTT.

As regards this clonotype: A much larger clone lies a single base off, so this may be a read error. The chain uses TRBV6-1 and TRBJ1-2; no reliable D call. Germline V CDR1 and CDR2: MNHNS, SASEGT. CDR3 size: 13 residues. V gave up 5 bases and J gave up 6 bases, with 13 bases separating them. The CDR3 DNA reads TGTGCCAGCAGTCATGGTTATTCCGATGGCTACACCTTC. As protein: CASSHGYSDGYTF.

This clonotype was detected a few times. The V call is TRBV5-1, the J call TRBJ1-4, with D hard to call. Germline V gives CDR1 SGHRS, CDR2 YFSETQ. The CDR3 has 15 amino acids. Between the trimmed V and J ends, which lost 5 bases and 4 bases, there was a span of 15 bases. The CDR3 DNA follows: TGCGCCAGCAGTTCCGAGGGCGCCGGTAATGAAAAACTGTTTTTT. This sequence encodes CASSSEGAGNEKLFF. Drawing the rest from reference TRBV5-1 and TRBJ1-4, the complete variable domain is KAGVTQTPRYLIKTRGQQVTLSCSPISGHRSVSWYQQTPGQGLQFLFEYFSETQRNKGNFPGRFSGRQFSNSRSEMNVSTLELGDSALYLCASSSEGAGNEKLFFGSGTQLSVL.

The chain recombines TRBV5-6 with TRBJ2-3; the D gene is possibly TRBD1 (7 bases). This CDR3 has 16 amino acids. Germline values: CDR1 SGHDT, CDR2 YYEEEE. The V gene lost 0 bases and the J gene lost 10 bases, with 21 bases spanning the gap. CDR3 sequence: CASSLGSRGRQGAQYF. The CDR3, as DNA: TGTGCCAGCAGCTTGGGGTCCCGAGGGAGGCAGGGGGCGCAGTATTTT.

This clonotype is categorized as medium-sized. The chain has TRBV24-1 and TRBJ2-1; D possibly matches TRBD1 or TRBD2 (6 bases each). V was trimmed by 6 bases and J by 3 bases, leaving 17 bases between them. CDR3 size: 16 residues. Germline CDR1 is KGHDR and CDR2 is SFDVKD. The CDR3 DNA is TGTGCCACCAGTTTCAAGGGGGGAGCAAACTACAATGAGCAGTTCTTC. Its protein is CATSFKGGANYNEQFF.

This clonotype was picked up one time. This chain joins TRBV7-2 and TRBJ2-5, with 7 bases lining up with TRBD1. Trimming cost V 2 bases and J 0 bases; bases outside gene matches: 3. The germline gives CDR1 SGHTA, CDR2 FQGNSA. This CDR3 region has 15 residues. The CDR3 nucleotides read TGTGCCAGCAGCTTATCCGACAGGGACCAAGAGACCCAGTACTTC. Amino acid sequence: CASSLSDRDQETQYF. The full variable domain, rest sourced from reference TRBV7-2 and TRBJ2-5, is GAGVSQSPSNKVTEKGKDVELRCDPISGHTALYWYRQSLGQGLEFLIYFQGNSAPDKSGLPSDRFSAERTGGSVSTLTIQRTQQEDSAVYLCASSLSDRDQETQYFGPGTRLLVL.

The chain uses TRBV25-1 and TRBJ2-7, with D possibly TRBD1 on 6 matching bases. Trimming took 3 bases from V and 2 from J, leaving 14 bases between them. Germline loops: CDR1 MGHDK, CDR2 SYGVNS. The CDR3 consists of 15 residues. Written as DNA, the CDR3 is TGTGCCAGCAGTGACTCACAGGGCAGTACCTACGAGCAGTACTTC. This codes for CASSDSQGSTYEQYF.